This TCR beta chain was documented in a study of beta chain features in type 1 diabetes (dated by TCRdb to about 2018). General notes on the study: Mean age, gender distribution, total cell number and subset yield were not different between patients and healthy donors. In the study, recently diagnosed type 1 diabetes patients and matched healthy donors were compared on the TCRB repertoires of their sorted circulating CD4+ T cell subsets. A total of roughly 98,000,000 sorted cells were examined across all samples, and a strong correlation was observed between cell number per subset and RNA yield. Whereas all 30 or so donors provided naive and central memory subsets, regulatory and stem cell-like memory subsets were isolated from just 8 patients and roughly 8 healthy donors.

The CDR3 covers 11 residues, taking in both the cysteine and the phenylalanine. The kept DNA is CDR3 alone, 33 bases in frame from the first base. The germline V gene (reference sequence) gives CDR1 as PRHDT and CDR2 as FYEKMQ. V is clipped by 5 bases and J by 14 bases, and the sequence between their germline boundaries is 14 bases long. As concerns this clone: The specificity of this receptor is unknown. No base quality information exists; no much larger clone differs at one position.

The entire isolated RNA was reverse transcribed using the High Capacity cDNA Reverse Transcription Kit, and thus expressed TCRB transcripts were sequenced. Deep immunoSEQ sequencing was performed on naive, central memory and regulatory T cell samples, with an average of about 3.6 million total reads per sample. Sorted cells were lysed in RLT buffer and RNA was extracted with DNase-treated RNeasy Micro or Mini kits, depending on cell number. To prevent cross-contamination, every cell subset was processed on its own, while patient and healthy donor samples were processed together. Using the immunoSEQ multiplex PCR, TCRB sequences were amplified from cDNA into 87-bp fragments spanning the CDR3 region. Amplicons were sequenced on the Illumina HiSeq platform. The paper's data handling went like this. Synthetic template baselines were used to correct PCR bias computationally, reads within Hamming distance 2 were collapsed together, and singletons that could not be merged were discarded. Reads were aligned to IMGT to assign V, D and J genes, CDR3 length, and insertions or deletions at six rearrangement sites. Within each subset, clonotype counts were normalized to sorted cell number, after which true diversity and Gini coefficients were computed with the tcR R package. The overlap coefficient, calculated on TCRB nucleotide sequences, was used to quantify repertoire sharing. Out-of-frame TCRB sequences from naive cells were analyzed as a proxy for the pre-selection repertoire. TCRdb took this table from immuneACCESS and kept in-frame rearrangements with V and J called. Such tables lack part of the clones; where checked against another copy, unresolved V genes explain under half of the gap, and the rest is unexplained. That table is the source of V, J and clone size, and D and trimming were worked out from the DNA. The sample table shows around 500,000 clones, and over 10% are seen once. The ten largest clones take up roughly 0.046% of the sample.

From each donor, a single peripheral blood sample of around 0.12 L on average was drawn into heparinised tubes. A BD FACSAria II and a panel including CD45RO, CCR7, CD25, CD127, CD95 and CD27 were used to sort naive, central memory, regulatory and stem cell-like memory CD4+ T cells. Purity was above 95% for every sorted population. Right away, PBMCs were isolated by Lymphoprep density gradient centrifugation and were stained directly, with no culture step. Samples were stained and sorted in pairs, with one healthy donor and one patient per experiment, so that batch effects were minimized. Findings and caveats that apply to the study as a whole: Because cDNA was sequenced instead of genomic DNA, highly expressing activated cells could be over-represented, though the groups showed no difference in activation or CD3 levels. PCR may preferentially amplify shorter templates, but because patient and control samples were amplified and corrected together, any resulting skew would affect both groups equally. Because small numbers of individuals were included in the HLA sub-analyses, any influence of HLA type on TCRB rearrangement was left unresolved. Naive, central memory and regulatory TCRB repertoires appeared to be more alike among patients than among healthy donors. At VDJ recombination sites, patients with type 1 diabetes made fewer insertions and deleted more nucleotides, a pattern implying thymic rearrangement abnormalities. In all four CD4+ subsets, TCRB CDR3 length was moderately but significantly shorter in type 1 diabetes patients.

The receptor chain draws on TRBV13 and TRBJ2-3, and the D gene may be TRBD2, 6 bases matching. The TCR comes from a woman aged 18-29 years in good health. The material sequenced was naive CD4+ T cells from blood. The cell subset or site label, read with the paper, signifies: true naive CD4+ T cells. In nucleotides, the sequence is TGTGCCAGCAGCCAGACTAGACCCAGGTATTTT. This encodes CASSQTRPRYF.